The source of this T cell receptor (beta chain) is a study of beta chain features in type 1 diabetes. This clone was detected only a few times. As yet, its antigen is unknown. Study-level points and caveats: People with Type 1 diabetes carried modestly yet significantly shorter TCRB CDR3s in all four CD4+ subsets. Type 1 diabetes patients showed fewer insertions and more deletions at VDJ junctions. There was a possibility that cDNA sequencing over-represented cells with high TCR expression.

This CDR3 is 13 amino acids long. V lost 0 bases, J lost 4 bases, and 8 bases lay in between. Germline CDR1 reads GTSNPN; CDR2 reads SVGIG (reference sequence). Since all of the isolated RNA was reverse transcribed, expressed TCRB transcripts were what got sequenced. Only in-frame clones appear in the TCRdb table, and some are missing; sequencing was by immunoSEQ multiplex PCR. The table records around 430,000 clones, around 28% of them present only once. The rearrangement joins TRBV30 to TRBJ2-3; D may be TRBD1 (5 bases). This receptor was identified in a man in his late teens or twenties in good health. The sample taken for sequencing was naive CD4+ T cells from blood. CDR3 region: CAWSVGHPDTQYF. The DNA of the CDR3 is TGTGCCTGGAGTGTAGGACACCCAGATACGCAGTATTTT.